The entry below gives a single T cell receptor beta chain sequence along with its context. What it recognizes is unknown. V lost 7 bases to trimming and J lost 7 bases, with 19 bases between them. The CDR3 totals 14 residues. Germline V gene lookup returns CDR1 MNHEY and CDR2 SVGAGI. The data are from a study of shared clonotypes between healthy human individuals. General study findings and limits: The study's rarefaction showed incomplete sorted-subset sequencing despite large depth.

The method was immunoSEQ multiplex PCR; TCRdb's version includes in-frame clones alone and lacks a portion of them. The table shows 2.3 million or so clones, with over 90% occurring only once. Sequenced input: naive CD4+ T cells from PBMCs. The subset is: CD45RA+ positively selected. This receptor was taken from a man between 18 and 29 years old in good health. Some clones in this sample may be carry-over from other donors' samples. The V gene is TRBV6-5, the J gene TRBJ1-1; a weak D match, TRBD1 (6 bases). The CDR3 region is CASTEGGPSGEAFF. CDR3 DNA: TGTGCCAGCACCGAGGGGGGGCCGAGTGGTGAAGCTTTCTTT.